This TCR beta chain was observed in a study of T cells after yellow fever vaccination. Regarding the study as a whole: Abundant clonotypes from the bulk population could get into FACS-sorted repertoires as contaminants. It was a weaker secondary response, yet one that peaked faster, at day 5 versus 15.

This clonotype was picked up a small number of times. As yet, its antigen is unknown. TCR cDNA was made by 5'RACE template switching, adding a universal primer site and UMIs. From the 5' RACE reads, TCRdb called clonotypes with MiXCR, one entry per CDR3 protein. The data contain fewer than 450,000 distinct CDR3 sequences, approximately 10% of them singletons. CDR3 length: 14 amino acids. Trimming cost V 5 bases and J 5 bases, with 18 bases left between them. Germline lookup yields CDR1 DFQATT and CDR2 SNEGSKA (reference sequence). This clonotype was obtained from a man aged 18-30 years who received the YFV17D yellow fever vaccine. This material consisted of PBMCs, taken on the day of the first yellow fever vaccination. The rearrangement uses TRBV20-1 and TRBJ2-5; D gene unclear. The CDR3 loop is CSALARDTAETQYF. The CDR3 region has the DNA TGCAGTGCTCTTGCTAGGGATACCGCCGAGACCCAGTACTTC.